The table lists the clone carrying this TCR beta chain with a few counts. The V gene's germline CDR1 is LNHDA and CDR2 SQIVND (reference sequence). V lost 3 bases to trimming and J lost 5 bases, with 14 bases between them. The CDR3 runs to 14 residues. Time point denoted: newly diagnosed GD, antithyroid drugs for less than 3 months. The TCR library was prepared using RNA isolated from PBMCs. The sample comes from a study of regulatory T cells in long-lasting Graves disease. Overall study: Antithyroid drugs had been taken under 3 months by newly diagnosed Graves' patients.

TCR beta libraries were built with iRepertoire HTBI primers and Arm-PCR of CDR3 regions. A single record per CDR3 protein comes from TCRdb applying MiXCR to the multiplex PCR reads. This sample has about 540,000 distinct CDR3 sequences, with less than 15% found just once. The same data also went into a second study, on T cells in Graves' hyperthyroidism and ophthalmopathy.

Sequences were derived from peripheral blood mononuclear cells (PBMCs), sampled at new diagnosis, from a patient treated with antithyroid drugs. The clonotype was recovered from a man aged 25-40 years with Graves disease. The chain uses TRBV19 and TRBJ2-7, with a tentative D call TRBD1 (5 bases). In DNA, the CDR3 is TGTGCCAGTAGTATCAAACAGACAGCCCACGAGCAGTACTTC. Its translation: CASSIKQTAHEQYF.